This TCR beta chain came from a study of PD-L1 blockade in urothelial cancer. In the study overall: A median roughly 140,000 T cells were found in blood samples. General study results and limits: Tumor-associated TCR clones expanded more in blood at 3 weeks in patients with durable benefit.

Time point reported: peripheral blood 6 weeks after treatment start. Locally advanced or metastatic urothelial carcinoma was diagnosed in the patients. The CDR3 contains 13 residues. Trimming took off 3 bases at V and 1 base at J, with 7 bases between the two ends. Germline V gene lookup returns CDR1 MNHNY and CDR2 SVGAGI (reference sequence). This clone was seen just once. What it binds is not known. Assay: immunoSEQ multiplex PCR; the TCRdb copy retains only in-frame clones and omits some. In the table there are about 43,000 clones, 83% of which are singletons. This TCR came from a man aged 55-75 years with urothelial cancer. The sample in question was PBMCs, obtained around atezolizumab (anti-PD-L1) treatment. J is TRBJ2-7 and V is TRBV6-6, with D possibly being TRBD2 (5 bases). The CDR3 region has the DNA TGTGCCAGCAGTTATCGCGGGTCCTACGAGCAGTACTTC. Amino acid sequence: CASSYRGSYEQYF.